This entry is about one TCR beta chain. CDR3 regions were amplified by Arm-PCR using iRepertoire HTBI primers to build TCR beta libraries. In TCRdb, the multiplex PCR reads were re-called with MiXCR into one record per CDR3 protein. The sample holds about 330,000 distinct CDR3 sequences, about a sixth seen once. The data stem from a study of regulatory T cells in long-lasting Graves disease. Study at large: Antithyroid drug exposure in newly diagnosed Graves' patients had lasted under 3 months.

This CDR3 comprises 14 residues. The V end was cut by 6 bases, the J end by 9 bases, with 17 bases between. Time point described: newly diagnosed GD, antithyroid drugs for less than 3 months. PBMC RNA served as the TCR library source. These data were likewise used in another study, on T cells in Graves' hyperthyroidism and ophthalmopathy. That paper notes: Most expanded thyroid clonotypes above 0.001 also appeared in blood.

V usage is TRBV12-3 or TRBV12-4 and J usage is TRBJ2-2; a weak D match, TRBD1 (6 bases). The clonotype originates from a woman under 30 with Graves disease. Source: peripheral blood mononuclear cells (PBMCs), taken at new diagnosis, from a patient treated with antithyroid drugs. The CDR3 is CASRSTGGGRELFF. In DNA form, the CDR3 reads TGTGCCAGCAGGTCGACAGGTGGAGGACGGGAGCTGTTTTTT.